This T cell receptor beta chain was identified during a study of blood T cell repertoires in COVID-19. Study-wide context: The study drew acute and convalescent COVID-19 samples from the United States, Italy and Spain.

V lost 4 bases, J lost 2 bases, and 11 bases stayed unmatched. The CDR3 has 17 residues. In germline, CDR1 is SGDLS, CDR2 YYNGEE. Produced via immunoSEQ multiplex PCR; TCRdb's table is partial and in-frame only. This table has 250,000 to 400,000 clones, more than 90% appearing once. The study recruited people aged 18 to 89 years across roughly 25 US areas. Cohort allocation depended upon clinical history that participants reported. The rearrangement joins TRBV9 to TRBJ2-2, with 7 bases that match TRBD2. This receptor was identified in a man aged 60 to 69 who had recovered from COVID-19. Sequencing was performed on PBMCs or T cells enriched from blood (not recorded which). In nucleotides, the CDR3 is TGTGCCAGCAGCCCCCTATCCCCTAGCGGTAACACCGGGGAGCTGTTTTTT. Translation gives CASSPLSPSGNTGELFF. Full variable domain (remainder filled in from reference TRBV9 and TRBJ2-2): DSGVTQTPKHLITATGQRVTLRCSPRSGDLSVYWYQQSLDQGLQFLIQYYNGEERAKGNILERFSAQQFPDLHSELNLSSLELGDSALYFCASSPLSPSGNTGELFFGEGSRLTVL.